The sequence of this TCR beta chain was determined in a study of blood T cell repertoires in COVID-19. Overall study context: The United States, Italy and Spain provided the acute and convalescent COVID-19 samples. The cDNA or gDNA used as material had been derived from T cells, B-cell-depleted T cells, or PBMCs.

Only a few counts were recorded for this clone. The CDR3 contains 17 residues. CDR1 and CDR2 (germline): SEHNR, FQNEAQ (reference sequence). Trimming cost V 5 bases and J 6 bases; bases outside gene matches: 14. Produced via immunoSEQ multiplex PCR; TCRdb's table is partial and in-frame only. The table records about 270,000 clones, approximately 77% of them present only once. J is TRBJ1-5 and V is TRBV7-9; 9 bases are a match to TRBD1. This clonotype was obtained from a woman between 18 and 30 years old with acute or convalescent COVID-19. The sequenced sample was peripheral blood. CDR3 region: CASSALYRDRVVQPQHF. Here the CDR3 DNA reads TGTGCCAGCAGCGCCTTATACCGGGACAGGGTTGTTCAGCCCCAGCATTTT.